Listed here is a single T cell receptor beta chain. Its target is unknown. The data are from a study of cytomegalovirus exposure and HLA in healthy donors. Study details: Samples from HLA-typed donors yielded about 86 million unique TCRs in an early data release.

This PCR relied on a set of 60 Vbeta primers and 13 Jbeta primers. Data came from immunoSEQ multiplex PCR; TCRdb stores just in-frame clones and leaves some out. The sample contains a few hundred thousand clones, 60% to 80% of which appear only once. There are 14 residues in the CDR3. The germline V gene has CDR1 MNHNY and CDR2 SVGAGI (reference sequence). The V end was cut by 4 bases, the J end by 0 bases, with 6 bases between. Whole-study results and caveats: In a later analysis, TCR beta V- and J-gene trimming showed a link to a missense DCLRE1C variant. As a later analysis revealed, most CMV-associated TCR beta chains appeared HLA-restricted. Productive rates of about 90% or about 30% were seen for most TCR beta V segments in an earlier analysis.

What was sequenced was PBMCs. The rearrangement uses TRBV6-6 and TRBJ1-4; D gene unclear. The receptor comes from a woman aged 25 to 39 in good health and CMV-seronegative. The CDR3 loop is CASSWAATNEKLFF. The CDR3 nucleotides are TGTGCCAGCAGTTGGGCCGCAACTAATGAAAAACTGTTTTTT.